This entry describes one T cell receptor beta chain. The assay was immunoSEQ multiplex PCR, and TCRdb's table has in-frame clones only and misses some. This sample has 88,000 or so clones, with approximately 94% found just once. This entry comes from a study of control samples from healthy donors and cancer patients. The sequence came from a woman under 30 in good health. Sequencing input: blood.

The CDR3 loop reads CASSLFRSSYNSPLHF. In nucleotides, the CDR3 is TGTGCCAGCAGTTTATTCAGGAGCTCCTATAATTCACCCCTCCACTTT. The rearrangement joins TRBV27 to TRBJ1-6; no clear D gene. Germline CDR1 and CDR2: MNHEY and SMNVEV (reference sequence). This CDR3 comprises 16 residues. V was trimmed by 1 base and J by 0 bases, leaving 7 bases between them.